This entry is about one T cell receptor (beta chain). This CDR3 region has 12 residues. J gave up 5 bases and V 10 bases, and 4 bases lay outside the gene matches. CDR1 and CDR2 (germline): LNHDA, SQIVND (reference sequence). This sample is drawn from a study of blood T cell repertoires in COVID-19. Study processing details: Reference gene primers were amplified, and this amplification served to estimate nucleated cell counts. Profiling relied on immunoSEQ multiplex PCR, and the TCRdb table lists in-frame clones only, not all of them. V and J calls and clone size are those listed in that table; D and trimming were worked out from the DNA. The table shows roughly 120,000 clones, with 70% to 90% occurring only once.

The sequence came from a woman between 55 and 75 years old with acute or convalescent COVID-19. The chain combines TRBV19 with TRBJ2-5; 10 bases agree with TRBD1. Sequenced material: peripheral blood. The CDR3 DNA reads TGTGCCACCCGGGACAGGGGTGAGACCCAGTACTTC. It encodes CATRDRGETQYF.